This T cell receptor (beta chain) stems from a study of CD8 T cells in Susac syndrome. Background on the study: Active disease was present in six of the sequenced Susac syndrome patients, and remission in eight or nine.

This clonotype is a singleton in its sample. About 0.5 to 1 ug RNA was reverse transcribed with random hexamers. Using its own MiXCR run on the immunoSEQ multiplex PCR reads, TCRdb lists one record per CDR3 protein. The table has 180,000 or so distinct CDR3 sequences, roughly 94% seen once. The study sequenced TCR beta in blood CD8+ and CD4+ T cells. This CDR3 contains 15 residues. CDR1 and CDR2 from the germline V gene are DFQATT and SNEGSKA (reference sequence). The V gene end was trimmed by 6 bases and the J gene end by 2 bases; junction bases not matched to a gene: 11. Sequences were obtained from CD4+ T cells from PBMCs. This receptor was obtained from a human donor with Susac syndrome. The chain is built from TRBV20-1 and TRBJ2-7; 9 nucleotides agree with TRBD1. Written as DNA, the CDR3 is TGCAGTGCGACTCCGGGACAGGGCGCAACCTACGAGCAGTACTTC. This codes for CSATPGQGATYEQYF.